This TCR beta chain comes out of a study of T cell clones after liver transplantation. Study information: Liver transplant recipients had immunosuppression withdrawal attempted within 2 years. Post-transplant blood was tracked for graft-donor-reactive T cell clones identified in a pre-transplant mixed lymphocyte reaction.

The protocol was immunoSEQ multiplex PCR, while the TCRdb copy is restricted to in-frame clones and leaves out a portion. Of about 68,000 clones detected, 85% to 95% appear once; the ten largest clones hold over 0.75%. From germline, CDR1 is ENHRY and CDR2 SYGVKD. Trimming cost V 2 bases and J 6 bases, with 8 bases left between them. The CDR3 runs 13 residues. This clone was seen a few times. Antigen specificity is unknown. Sorting of unstimulated PBMCs yielded separate CD3+CD4+ and CD3+CD8+ fractions. Study-level points and caveats: These preliminary findings come from unstandardized post-transplant sampling times.

Specimen: CD4+ T cells from blood, collected 25 months after liver transplant. The source is a human patient who received a liver transplant. Some T cells could come from the graft donor. The V and J genes are TRBV10-3 and TRBJ2-4, with D perhaps TRBD1 (6 bases). CDR3 sequence: CAISEVQGNIQYF. The CDR3 bases are TGTGCCATCAGTGAGGTACAGGGAAACATTCAGTACTTC.